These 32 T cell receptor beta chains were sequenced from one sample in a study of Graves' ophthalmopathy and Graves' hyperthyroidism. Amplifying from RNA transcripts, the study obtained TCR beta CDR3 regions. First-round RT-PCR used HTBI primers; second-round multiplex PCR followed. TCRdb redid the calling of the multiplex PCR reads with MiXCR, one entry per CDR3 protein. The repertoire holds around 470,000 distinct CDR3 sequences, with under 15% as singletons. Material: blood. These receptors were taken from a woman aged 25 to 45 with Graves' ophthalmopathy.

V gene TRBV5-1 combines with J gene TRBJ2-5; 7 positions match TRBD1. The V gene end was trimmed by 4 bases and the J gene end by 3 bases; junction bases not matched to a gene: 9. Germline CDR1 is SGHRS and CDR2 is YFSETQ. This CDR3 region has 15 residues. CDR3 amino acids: CASSTRSGTEETQYF. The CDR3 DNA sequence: TGCGCCAGCAGCACAAGATCCGGGACAGAAGAGACCCAGTACTTC.

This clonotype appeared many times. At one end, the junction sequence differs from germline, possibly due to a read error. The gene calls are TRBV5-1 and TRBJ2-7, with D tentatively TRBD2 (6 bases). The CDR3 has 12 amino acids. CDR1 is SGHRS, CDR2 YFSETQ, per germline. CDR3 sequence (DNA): TGTGCCAGCAGTCCCACCGGGAGAGAGCAGTACTTC. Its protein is CASSPTGREQYF.

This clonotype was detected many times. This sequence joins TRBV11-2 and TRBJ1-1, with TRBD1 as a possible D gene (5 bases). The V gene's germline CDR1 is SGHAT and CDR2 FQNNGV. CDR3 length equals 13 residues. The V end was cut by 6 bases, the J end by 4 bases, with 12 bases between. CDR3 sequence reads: CASSLSRGTEAFF. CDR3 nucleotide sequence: TGTGCCAGCAGTTTATCGAGGGGCACTGAAGCTTTCTTT. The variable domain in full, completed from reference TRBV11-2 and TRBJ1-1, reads EAGVAQSPRYKIIEKRQSVAFWCNPISGHATLYWYQQILGQGPKLLIQFQNNGVVDDSQLPKDRFSAERLKGVDSTLKIQPAKLEDSAVYLCASSLSRGTEAFFGQGTRLTVV.

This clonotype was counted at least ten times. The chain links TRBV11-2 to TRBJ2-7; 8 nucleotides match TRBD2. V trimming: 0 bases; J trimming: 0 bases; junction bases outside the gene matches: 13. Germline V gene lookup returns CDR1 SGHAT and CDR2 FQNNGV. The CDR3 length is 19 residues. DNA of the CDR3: TGTGCCAGCAGCTTAGAGACGGGAGGGTTTTTCAAGAGCTCCTACGAGCAGTACTTC. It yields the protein CASSLETGGFFKSSYEQYF.

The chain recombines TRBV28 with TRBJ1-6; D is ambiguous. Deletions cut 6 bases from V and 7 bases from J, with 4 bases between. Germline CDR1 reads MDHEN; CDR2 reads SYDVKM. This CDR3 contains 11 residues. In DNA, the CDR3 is TGTGCCAGCAGCACCAATTCACCCCTCCACTTT. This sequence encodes CASSTNSPLHF.

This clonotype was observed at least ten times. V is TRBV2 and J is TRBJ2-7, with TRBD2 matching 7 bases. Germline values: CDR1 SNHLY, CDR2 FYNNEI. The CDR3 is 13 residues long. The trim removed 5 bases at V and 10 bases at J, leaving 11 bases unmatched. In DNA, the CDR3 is TGTGCCAGCAGTCCGGAGCGGGGCTATTTCCAGTACTTC. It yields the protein CASSPERGYFQYF.

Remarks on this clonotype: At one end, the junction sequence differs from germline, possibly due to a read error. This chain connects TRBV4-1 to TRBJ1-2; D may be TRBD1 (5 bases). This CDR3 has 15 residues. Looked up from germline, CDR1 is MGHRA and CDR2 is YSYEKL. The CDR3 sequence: CTSSQEWGLNYGYTF. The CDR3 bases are TGCACCAGCAGCCAAGAGTGGGGACTTAACTATGGCTACACCTTC.

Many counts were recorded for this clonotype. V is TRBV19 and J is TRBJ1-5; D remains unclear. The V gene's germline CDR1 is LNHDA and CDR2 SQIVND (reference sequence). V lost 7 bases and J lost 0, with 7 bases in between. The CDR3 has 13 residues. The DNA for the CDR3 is TGTGCCAGTACCGTAAATAGCAATCAGCCCCAGCATTTT. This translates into CASTVNSNQPQHF.

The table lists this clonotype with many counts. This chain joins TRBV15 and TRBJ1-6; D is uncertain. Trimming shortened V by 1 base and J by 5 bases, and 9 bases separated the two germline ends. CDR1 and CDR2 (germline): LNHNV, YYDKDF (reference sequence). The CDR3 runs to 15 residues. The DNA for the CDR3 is TGTGCCACCAGCAGAGGAGGCGGGGATAATTCACCCCTCCACTTT. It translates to CATSRGGGDNSPLHF.

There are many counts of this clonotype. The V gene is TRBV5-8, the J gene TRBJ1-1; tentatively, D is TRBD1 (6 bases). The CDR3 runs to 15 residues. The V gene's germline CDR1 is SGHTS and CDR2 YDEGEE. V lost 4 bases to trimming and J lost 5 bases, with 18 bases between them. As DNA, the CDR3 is TGTGCCAGCAGCCCTACCCACAGGGCGGGAACTGAAGCTTTCTTT. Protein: CASSPTHRAGTEAFF.

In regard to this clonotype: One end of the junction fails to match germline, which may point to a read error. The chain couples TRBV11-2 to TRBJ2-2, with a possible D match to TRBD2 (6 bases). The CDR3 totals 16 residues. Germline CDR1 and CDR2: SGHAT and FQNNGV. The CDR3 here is CASSPGRRETTGELFF. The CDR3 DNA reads TGTGCCAGCAGCCCGGGGCGCCGGGAGACCACCGGAGAGCTGTTTTTT.

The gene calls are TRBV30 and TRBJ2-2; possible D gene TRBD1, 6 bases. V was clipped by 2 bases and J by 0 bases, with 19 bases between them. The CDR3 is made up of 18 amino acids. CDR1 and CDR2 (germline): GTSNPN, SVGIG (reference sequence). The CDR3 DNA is TGTGCCTGGAGTCCGAAGCCCCCGCGACAGGCGAACACCGGGGAGCTGTTTTTT. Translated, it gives CAWSPKPPRQANTGELFF.

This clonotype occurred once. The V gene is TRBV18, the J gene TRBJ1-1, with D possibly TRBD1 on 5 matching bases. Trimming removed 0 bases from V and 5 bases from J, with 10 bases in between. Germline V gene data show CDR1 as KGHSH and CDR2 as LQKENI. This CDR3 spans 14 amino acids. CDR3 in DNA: TGTGCCAGCTCACCACCAGGGGCCCAGACTGAAGCTTTCTTT. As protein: CASSPPGAQTEAFF.

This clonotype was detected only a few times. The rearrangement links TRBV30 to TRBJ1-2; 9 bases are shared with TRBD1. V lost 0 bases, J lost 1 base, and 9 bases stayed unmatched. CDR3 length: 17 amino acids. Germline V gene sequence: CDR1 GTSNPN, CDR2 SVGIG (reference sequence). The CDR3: CAWSVPLTGGGNYGYTF. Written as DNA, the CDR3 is TGTGCCTGGAGTGTCCCCCTTACAGGGGGCGGTAACTATGGCTACACCTTC. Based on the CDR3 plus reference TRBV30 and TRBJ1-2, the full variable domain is SQTIHQWPATLVQPVGSPLSLECTVEGTSNPNLYWYRQAAGRGLQLLFYSVGIGQISSEVPQNLSASRPQDRQFILSSKKLLLSDSGFYLCAWSVPLTGGGNYGYTFGSGTRLTVV.

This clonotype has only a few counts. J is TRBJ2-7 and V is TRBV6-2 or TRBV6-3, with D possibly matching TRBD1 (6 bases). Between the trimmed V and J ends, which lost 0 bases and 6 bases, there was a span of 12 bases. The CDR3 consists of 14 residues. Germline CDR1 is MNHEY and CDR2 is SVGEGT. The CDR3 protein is CASSYSIRGGEQYF. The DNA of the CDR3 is TGTGCCAGCAGTTACTCAATCAGGGGTGGCGAGCAGTACTTC.

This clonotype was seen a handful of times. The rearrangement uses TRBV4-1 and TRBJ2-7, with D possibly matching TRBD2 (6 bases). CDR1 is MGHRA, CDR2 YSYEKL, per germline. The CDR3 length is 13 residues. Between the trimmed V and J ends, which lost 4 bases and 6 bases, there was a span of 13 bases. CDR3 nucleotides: TGCGCCAGCAGCCTAGCTCAGGGAGGCGAGCAGTACTTC. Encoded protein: CASSLAQGGEQYF.

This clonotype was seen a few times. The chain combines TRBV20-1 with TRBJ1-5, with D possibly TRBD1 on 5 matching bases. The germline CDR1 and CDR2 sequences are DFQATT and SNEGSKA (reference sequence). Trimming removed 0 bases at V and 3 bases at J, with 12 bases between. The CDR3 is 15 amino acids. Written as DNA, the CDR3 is TGCAGTGCTAGAGATCCCGGACAAAACAATCAGCCCCAGCATTTT. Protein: CSARDPGQNNQPQHF.

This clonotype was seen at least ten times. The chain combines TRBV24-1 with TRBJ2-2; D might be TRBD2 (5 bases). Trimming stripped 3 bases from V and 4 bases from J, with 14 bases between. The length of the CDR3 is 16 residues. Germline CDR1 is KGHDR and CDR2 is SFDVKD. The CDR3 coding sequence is TGTGCCACCAGTGATGGCCGGCACCGGGGCACCGGGGAGCTGTTTTTT. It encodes CATSDGRHRGTGELFF.

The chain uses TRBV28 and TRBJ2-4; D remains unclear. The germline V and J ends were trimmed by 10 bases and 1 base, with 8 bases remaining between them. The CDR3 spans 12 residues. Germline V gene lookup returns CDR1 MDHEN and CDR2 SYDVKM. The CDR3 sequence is CANPQAKNIQYF. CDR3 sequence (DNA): TGTGCCAACCCACAGGCCAAAAACATTCAGTACTTC.

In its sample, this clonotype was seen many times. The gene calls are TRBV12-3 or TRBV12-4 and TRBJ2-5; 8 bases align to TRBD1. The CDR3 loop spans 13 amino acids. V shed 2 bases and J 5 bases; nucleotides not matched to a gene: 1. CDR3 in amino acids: CASSLNRGETQYF. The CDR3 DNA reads TGTGCCAGCAGTTTAAACAGGGGGGAGACCCAGTACTTC.

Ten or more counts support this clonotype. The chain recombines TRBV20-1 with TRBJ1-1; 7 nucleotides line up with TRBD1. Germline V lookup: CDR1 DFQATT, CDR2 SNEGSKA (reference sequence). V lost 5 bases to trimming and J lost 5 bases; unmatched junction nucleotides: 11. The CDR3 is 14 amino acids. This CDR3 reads CSAVQGVAETEAFF. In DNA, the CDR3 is TGCAGTGCTGTTCAGGGGGTGGCCGAGACTGAAGCTTTCTTT.

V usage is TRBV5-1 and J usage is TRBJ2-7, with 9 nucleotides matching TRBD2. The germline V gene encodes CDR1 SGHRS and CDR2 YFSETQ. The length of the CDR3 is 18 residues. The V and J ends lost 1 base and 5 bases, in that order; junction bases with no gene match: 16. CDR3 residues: CASSLLVGSGSAAHEQYF. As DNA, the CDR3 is TGCGCCAGCAGCTTGCTAGTAGGTAGCGGGAGTGCGGCCCACGAGCAGTACTTC.

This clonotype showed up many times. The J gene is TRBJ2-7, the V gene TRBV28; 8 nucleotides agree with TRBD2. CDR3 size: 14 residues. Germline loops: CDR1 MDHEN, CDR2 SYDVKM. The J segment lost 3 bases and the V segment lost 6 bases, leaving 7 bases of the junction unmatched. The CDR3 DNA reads TGTGCCAGCAGCCGGCCGGGACTAGGCTACGAGCAGTACTTC. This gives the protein CASSRPGLGYEQYF.

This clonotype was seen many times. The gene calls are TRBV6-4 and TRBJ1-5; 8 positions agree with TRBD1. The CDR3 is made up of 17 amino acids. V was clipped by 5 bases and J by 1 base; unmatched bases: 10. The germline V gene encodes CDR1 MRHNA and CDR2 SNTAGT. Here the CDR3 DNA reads TGTGCCAGCAGTCGACCTGGACAGGGTTTGAGCAATCAGCCCCAGCATTTT. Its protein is CASSRPGQGLSNQPQHF.

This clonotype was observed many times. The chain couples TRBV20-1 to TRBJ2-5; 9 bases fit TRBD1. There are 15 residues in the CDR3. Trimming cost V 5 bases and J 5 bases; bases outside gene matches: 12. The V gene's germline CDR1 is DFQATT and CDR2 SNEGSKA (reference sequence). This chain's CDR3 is CSARSPGTGTETQYF. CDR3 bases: TGCAGTGCTCGAAGTCCCGGGACAGGGACGGAGACCCAGTACTTC.

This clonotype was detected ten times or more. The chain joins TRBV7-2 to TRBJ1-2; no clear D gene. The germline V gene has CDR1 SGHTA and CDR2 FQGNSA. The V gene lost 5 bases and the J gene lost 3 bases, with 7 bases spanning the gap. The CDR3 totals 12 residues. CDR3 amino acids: CASSLSHYGYTF. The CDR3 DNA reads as TGTGCCAGCAGCCTATCACACTATGGCTACACCTTC.

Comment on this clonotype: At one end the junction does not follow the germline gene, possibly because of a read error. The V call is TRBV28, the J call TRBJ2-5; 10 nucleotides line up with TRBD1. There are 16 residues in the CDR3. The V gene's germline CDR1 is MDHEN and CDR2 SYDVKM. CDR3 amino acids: CASSLAGTGAHETKYF. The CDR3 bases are TGTGCCAGCAGTCTGGCCGGGACAGGGGCCCACGAGACCAAGTACTTC. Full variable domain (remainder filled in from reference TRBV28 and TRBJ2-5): DVKVTQSSRYLVKRTGEKVFLECVQDMDHENMFWYRQDPGLGLRLIYFSYDVKMKEKGDIPEGYSVSREKKERFSLILESASTNQTSMYLCASSLAGTGAHETKYFGPGTRLLVL.

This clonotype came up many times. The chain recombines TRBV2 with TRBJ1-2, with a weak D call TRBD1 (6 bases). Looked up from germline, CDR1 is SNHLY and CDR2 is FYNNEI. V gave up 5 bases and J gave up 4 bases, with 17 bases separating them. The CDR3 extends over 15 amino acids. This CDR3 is CASSWLRGPAYGYTF. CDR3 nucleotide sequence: TGTGCCAGCAGTTGGTTGCGGGGGCCGGCCTATGGCTACACCTTC.

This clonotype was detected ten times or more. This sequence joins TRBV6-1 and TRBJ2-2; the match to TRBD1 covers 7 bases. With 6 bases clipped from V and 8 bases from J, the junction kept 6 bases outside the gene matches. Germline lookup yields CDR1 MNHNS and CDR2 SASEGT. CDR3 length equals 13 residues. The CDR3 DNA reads TGTGCCAGCAGGGAGACAGGGTTAGGGGAGCTGTTTTTT. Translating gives CASRETGLGELFF.

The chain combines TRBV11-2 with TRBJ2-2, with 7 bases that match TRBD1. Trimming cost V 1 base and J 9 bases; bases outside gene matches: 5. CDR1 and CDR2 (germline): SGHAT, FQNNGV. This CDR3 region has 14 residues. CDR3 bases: TGTGCCAGCAGCTTAGGGACAGGAGCCCGGGAGCTGTTTTTT. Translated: CASSLGTGARELFF.

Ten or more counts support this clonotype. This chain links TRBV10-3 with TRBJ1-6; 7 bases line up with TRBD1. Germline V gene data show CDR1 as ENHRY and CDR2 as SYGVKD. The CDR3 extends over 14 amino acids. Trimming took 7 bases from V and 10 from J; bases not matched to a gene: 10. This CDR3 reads CAITPGQRDSPLHF. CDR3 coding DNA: TGTGCCATCACTCCGGGACAGCGAGACTCACCCCTCCACTTT.

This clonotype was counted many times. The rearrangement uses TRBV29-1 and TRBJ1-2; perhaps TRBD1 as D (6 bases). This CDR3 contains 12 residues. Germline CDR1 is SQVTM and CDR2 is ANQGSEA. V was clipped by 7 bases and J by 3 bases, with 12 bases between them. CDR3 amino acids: CSATGSDYGYTF. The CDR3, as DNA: TGCAGCGCCACAGGGTCGGACTATGGCTACACCTTC.